The clone carrying this T cell receptor (beta chain) rates as medium-sized (0.01 to 0.1%). No antigen is known for it. Each TRB amplification used about 250-550 ng of genomic DNA from blood. The sample originates from a study of T and B cells in COVID-19 patients. Across the study: Most recovered patients had mild to moderate COVID-19 treated as outpatients.

Multiplex PCR with BIOMED2 TRB-A/B primer pools amplified TRB rearrangements. One entry per CDR3 protein, called by TCRdb with MiXCR from the multiplex PCR reads. The sample records 20,000 to 25,000 distinct CDR3 sequences, about 31% being singletons. From germline, CDR1 is LNHDA and CDR2 SQIVND (reference sequence). The CDR3 spans 14 residues. Trimming took 5 bases from V and 6 from J; bases not matched to a gene: 9. Broader study findings: Clonality of TRB repertoires was high in active COVID-19; recovery brought above-healthy diversity and richness.

The chain couples TRBV19 to TRBJ2-7, with 8 bases aligning to TRBD1. The receptor comes from a human donor who had recovered from COVID-19. The sample was blood. Here the CDR3 reads CASSFLGQGGEQYF. CDR3 nucleotide sequence: TGTGCCAGTAGTTTCCTCGGACAGGGCGGCGAGCAGTACTTC.